This entry concerns a single T cell receptor beta chain. Its antigen is not known. The germline CDR1 and CDR2 sequences are SEHNR and FQNEAQ (reference sequence). V lost 2 bases and J 8 bases, leaving 13 bases between the germline ends. There are 14 residues in the CDR3. The entry originates in a study of T cell responses to AZD1222 COVID-19 vaccine. Whole-study findings and limits: The donor cohort was predominantly white British with a female majority, and clonal diversity may have been underestimated.

Data came from immunoSEQ multiplex PCR; TCRdb stores just in-frame clones and leaves some out. The data hold 100,000 to 150,000 clones, with approximately 94% observed a single time. The chain joins TRBV7-9 to TRBJ2-1; no clear D. The sequencing used peripheral blood, collected on day 0 of AZD1222 vaccination. The clonotype originates from an adult in good health. Here the CDR3 reads CASSLISRSDEQFF. Written as DNA, the CDR3 is TGTGCCAGCAGCTTAATTTCTAGAAGCGATGAGCAGTTCTTC.